This entry lists 26 T cell receptor beta chains sequenced from one sample in a study of T cells in Graves' hyperthyroidism and ophthalmopathy. The CDR3 regions of TCR beta were amplified from RNA transcripts. A set of HTBI primers served as the primers for a first-round RT-PCR of the TCR CDR3. TCRdb recomputed calls from the multiplex PCR reads with MiXCR, one row per CDR3 protein. The sample holds 600,000 to 750,000 distinct CDR3 sequences, roughly 17% seen once. What was sequenced was blood. These receptors were obtained from a middle-aged man with Graves' hyperthyroidism.

This clonotype turned up a few times. The J gene is TRBJ2-7, the V gene TRBV5-1, with a weak D call TRBD1 (6 bases). The germline gives CDR1 SGHRS, CDR2 YFSETQ. There are 15 residues in the CDR3. V lost 3 bases and J lost 3, with 16 bases in between. The DNA of the CDR3 is TGCGCCAGCAGCTCGCCTCCGACAGGAAACTACGAGCAGTACTTC. It specifies CASSSPPTGNYEQYF.

This clonotype was observed a few times. V usage is TRBV6-2 or TRBV6-3 and J usage is TRBJ2-2, with 13 bases fitting TRBD2. This CDR3 comprises 19 residues. V dropped 2 bases and J dropped 6; count of bases not matched to a gene: 12. Germline assignment: CDR1 MNHEY and CDR2 SVGEGT. The CDR3 protein is CASSYAHPGLAGDSGELFF. Written as DNA, the CDR3 is TGTGCCAGCAGTTACGCGCATCCCGGACTAGCGGGAGATTCCGGGGAGCTGTTTTTT.

V is TRBV28 and J is TRBJ1-2; D is unresolved. The CDR3 loop spans 13 amino acids. V gave up 4 bases and J gave up 3 bases, with 9 bases separating them. The germline V gene has CDR1 MDHEN and CDR2 SYDVKM. Written as DNA, the CDR3 is TGTGCCAGCAGTTGGTACACGGACTATGGCTACACCTTC. This translates into CASSWYTDYGYTF.

The chain carries TRBV9 and TRBJ2-3; 7 nucleotides align to TRBD1. Germline loops: CDR1 SGDLS, CDR2 YYNGEE. V shed 0 bases and J 3 bases; nucleotides not matched to a gene: 4. This CDR3 region has 15 residues. The CDR3 nucleotides read TGTGCCAGCAGCGTAGTAGGGACAGAAACAGATACGCAGTATTTT. Amino acids: CASSVVGTETDTQYF.

The rearrangement links TRBV12-3 or TRBV12-4 to TRBJ1-6; D is possibly TRBD1 (5 bases). The CDR3 loop spans 12 amino acids. Between the trimmed V and J ends, which lost 2 bases and 11 bases, there was a span of 7 bases. CDR3 bases: TGTGCCAGCAGTTTAATGGGGCCACCCCTCCACTTT. Translating gives CASSLMGPPLHF.

This clonotype came up once. The V call is TRBV2, the J call TRBJ1-1; D unresolved. CDR1 SNHLY and CDR2 FYNNEI come from the germline V gene. The V end lost 6 bases, the J end lost 7 bases, and 15 bases lay between the germline ends. CDR3 size: 13 residues. The CDR3 sequence: CASRLRAAGEAFF. The CDR3 DNA reads as TGTGCCAGCAGGCTCCGGGCTGCGGGTGAAGCTTTCTTT.

This clonotype has ten or more counts. The rearrangement joins TRBV6-1 to TRBJ1-1, with unresolved D. The CDR3 loop spans 11 amino acids. V was shortened by 6 bases and J by 0 bases, with 2 bases between the two germline ends. Per germline, CDR1 MNHNS and CDR2 SASEGT. The CDR3 DNA sequence: TGTGCCAGCAGAGTGAACACTGAAGCTTTCTTT. Protein sequence: CASRVNTEAFF.

This clonotype was detected many times. V and J are TRBV2 and TRBJ2-5; 10 bases align to TRBD2. There are 15 residues in the CDR3. Germline V lookup: CDR1 SNHLY, CDR2 FYNNEI. After removal of 5 bases from V and 1 base from J, the junction contained 4 bases not matched to a gene. The CDR3 bases are TGTGCCAGCAGTTCGGGACTAGCGACCCAAGAGACCCAGTACTTC. It encodes CASSSGLATQETQYF.

This clonotype was observed at least ten times. The rearrangement links TRBV28 to TRBJ1-1; TRBD1 matches 7 bases. The CDR3 is made up of 13 amino acids. Trimming cost V 6 bases and J 6 bases; bases outside gene matches: 7. In germline, CDR1 is MDHEN, CDR2 SYDVKM. CDR3 bases: TGTGCCAGCAGCGAAACAGGGGTATCTGAAGCTTTCTTT. Residues: CASSETGVSEAFF.

The table lists this clonotype with many counts. V gene TRBV10-1 combines with J gene TRBJ2-1; no reliable D call. Trimming cost V 3 bases and J 8 bases, with 14 bases left between them. The germline gives CDR1 WNHNN, CDR2 SYGVQD (reference sequence). The CDR3 totals 14 residues. CDR3 protein: CASSEPRSSDEQFF. In DNA, the CDR3 is TGCGCCAGCAGTGAACCGCGCTCCTCGGATGAGCAGTTCTTC.

The chain links TRBV20-1 to TRBJ1-5; D is ambiguous. V gave up 1 base and J gave up 3 bases, with 22 bases separating them. The CDR3 sequence is 18 residues long. Germline CDR1 DFQATT, CDR2 SNEGSKA (reference sequence). The CDR3 region is CSARGAGRRRSNNQPQHF. DNA for the CDR3: TGCAGTGCTAGAGGGGCTGGTCGGAGACGATCTAACAATCAGCCCCAGCATTTT.

This clonotype was found a few times. J is TRBJ2-3 and V is TRBV24-1, with 10 bases fitting TRBD2. The CDR3 is 18 amino acids. The V gene's germline CDR1 is KGHDR and CDR2 SFDVKD. V was clipped by 3 bases and J by 6 bases; unmatched bases: 14. CDR3 sequence reads: CATSDPLGLAGVADTQYF. CDR3 sequence (DNA): TGTGCCACCAGTGATCCTTTAGGTCTAGCGGGAGTAGCTGATACGCAGTATTTT.

This clonotype was seen at least ten times. The chain is built from TRBV28 and TRBJ2-5, with D maybe TRBD2 (5 bases). V lost 2 bases to trimming and J lost 5 bases, with 24 bases between them. The CDR3 covers 18 residues. CDR1 is MDHEN and CDR2 is SYDVKM in the germline V gene. CDR3 coding DNA: TGTGCCAGCAGTTTAAGGAGCGGTTCGGTATATGTGGGGGAGACCCAGTACTTC. This sequence encodes CASSLRSGSVYVGETQYF. Together with reference TRBV28 and TRBJ2-5, the CDR3 gives the full variable domain: DVKVTQSSRYLVKRTGEKVFLECVQDMDHENMFWYRQDPGLGLRLIYFSYDVKMKEKGDIPEGYSVSREKKERFSLILESASTNQTSMYLCASSLRSGSVYVGETQYFGPGTRLLVL.

Ten or more counts support this clonotype. The V call is TRBV7-2, the J call TRBJ2-3, with TRBD2 matching 8 bases. Germline loops: CDR1 SGHTA, CDR2 FQGNSA. Losses at the gene ends were 5 bases for V and 9 bases for J; bases not matched to a gene: 7. CDR3 length equals 13 residues. The CDR3 coding sequence is TGTGCCAGCAGCCAAGGACTAGCTGACACGCAGTATTTT. Translation gives CASSQGLADTQYF.

As regards this clonotype: This may be a read error: a much more frequent sequence differs by one nucleotide. V gene TRBV28 combines with J gene TRBJ2-7; 9 positions match TRBD2. Germline V gene lookup returns CDR1 MDHEN and CDR2 SYDVKM. J was trimmed by 12 bases and V by 2 bases; bases with no gene match: 5. CDR3 length: 12 residues. The CDR3 coding sequence is TGTGCCAGCAGTTTACTGGGACTAGCAGCGTACTTC. Its protein is CASSLLGLAAYF.

In this sample, this clonotype turned up many times. V usage is TRBV28 and J usage is TRBJ1-1, with TRBD1 as a possible D gene (6 bases). Germline V gene data show CDR1 as MDHEN and CDR2 as SYDVKM. V was trimmed by 6 bases and J by 1 base, leaving 15 bases between them. This CDR3 region has 15 residues. CDR3 DNA sequence: TGTGCCAGCAGCCGAAAATTGACAGGGAACACTGAAGCTTTCTTT. It encodes CASSRKLTGNTEAFF.

This clonotype was seen ten or more times. The V and J genes are TRBV6-1 and TRBJ1-5; a weak D match, TRBD1 (5 bases). Germline CDR1 and CDR2: MNHNS and SASEGT. V was trimmed by 5 bases and J by 4 bases, leaving 12 bases between them. CDR3 length: 14 residues. The DNA of the CDR3 is TGTGCCAGCAGTAAAGACAGCAATAATCAGCCCCAGCATTTT. Its translation: CASSKDSNNQPQHF.

The chain carries TRBV5-5 and TRBJ1-2; D is perhaps TRBD1 (5 bases). The V gene lost 4 bases and the J gene lost 0 bases, with 10 bases spanning the gap. The CDR3 has 14 amino acids. Per germline, CDR1 SGHKS and CDR2 YYEKEE (reference sequence). CDR3 DNA: TGTGCCAGCAGCAACGGACACGCTAACTATGGCTACACCTTC. Protein product: CASSNGHANYGYTF.

This clonotype was found many times. The V and J genes are TRBV7-2 and TRBJ1-2, with TRBD1 matching over 8 bases. V lost 7 bases and J lost 0; bases outside the gene matches: 13. The length of the CDR3 is 17 residues. The V gene's germline CDR1 is SGHTA and CDR2 FQGNSA. The CDR3 nucleotides read TGTGCCAGCACCTCTTCCCGGACAGGGACAACTAACTATGGCTACACCTTC. Its translation is CASTSSRTGTTNYGYTF.

This clonotype was counted many times. The chain has TRBV20-1 and TRBJ1-1, with D possibly matching TRBD1 (5 bases). This CDR3 region has 16 residues. V lost 5 bases and J 4 bases, leaving 23 bases between the germline ends. From germline, CDR1 is DFQATT and CDR2 SNEGSKA (reference sequence). CDR3 residues: CSAGTGSSRWGTEAFF. Here the CDR3 DNA reads TGCAGTGCTGGGACCGGGTCCTCCCGCTGGGGCACTGAAGCTTTCTTT.

A word on this clonotype: A clone one base away is much larger, so this may be a read error. Here the CDR3 omits its conserved ending phenylalanine or tryptophan, so a read error is the likely source. V and J are TRBV20-1 and TRBJ2-3, with D perhaps matching TRBD2 (5 bases). Trimming stripped 4 bases from V and 1 base from J, with 12 bases between. CDR1 and CDR2 (germline): DFQATT, SNEGSKA (reference sequence). The CDR3 consists of 14 residues. The CDR3, as DNA: TGCAGTGCTATTTTGCGGGCGGGCACAGATACGCAGTATTCT. This encodes CSAILRAGTDTQYS.

This clonotype was seen more than once but under ten times. The V call is TRBV5-1, the J call TRBJ2-2; 11 nucleotides match TRBD2. With 2 bases clipped from V and 1 base from J, the junction kept 7 bases outside the gene matches. Per germline, CDR1 SGHRS and CDR2 YFSETQ. The CDR3 loop spans 18 amino acids. The CDR3 nucleotides are TGCGCCAGCAGCTTCCTCCCTCTAGCGGGGGGGAACACCGGGGAGCTGTTTTTT. Translated: CASSFLPLAGGNTGELFF.

This clonotype was recorded at least ten times. This chain uses TRBV12-3 or TRBV12-4 with TRBJ1-1; weak D call: TRBD1 (5 bases). This CDR3 region has 15 residues. V shed 0 bases and J shed 4 bases, with 12 bases lying between them. The CDR3 spells CASSLALGALTEAFF. CDR3 bases: TGTGCCAGCAGTTTAGCGCTCGGGGCGCTCACTGAAGCTTTCTTT.

This clonotype came up a few times. The rearrangement uses TRBV18 and TRBJ1-1; D gene unclear. The CDR3 extends over 16 amino acids. Deletions cut 3 bases from V and 5 bases from J, with 19 bases between. Germline V lookup: CDR1 KGHSH, CDR2 LQKENI. The CDR3 here is CASSPFLMGERTEAFF. CDR3 bases: TGTGCCAGCTCACCGTTCTTAATGGGTGAGAGGACTGAAGCTTTCTTT.

In this sample, this clonotype turned up many times. The chain joins TRBV28 to TRBJ2-7; possible D gene TRBD2, 6 bases. Per germline, CDR1 MDHEN and CDR2 SYDVKM. CDR3 length: 14 residues. V lost 1 base, J lost 2 bases, and 9 bases lay in between. DNA for the CDR3: TGTGCCAGCAGTTTATCGACTAGGACCTACGAGCAGTACTTC. The encoded protein is CASSLSTRTYEQYF.

This clonotype was observed at least ten times. The CDR3 region has the DNA TGTGCCAGCGAGGGGACAGCGAGTACTGAAGCTTTCTTT. As protein: CASEGTASTEAFF. This chain uses TRBV6-1 with TRBJ1-1; 7 bases match TRBD1. Germline-derived CDR1 and CDR2 are MNHNS and SASEGT. The CDR3 is 13 residues long. The V and J ends lost 8 bases and 5 bases, in that order; junction bases with no gene match: 8.